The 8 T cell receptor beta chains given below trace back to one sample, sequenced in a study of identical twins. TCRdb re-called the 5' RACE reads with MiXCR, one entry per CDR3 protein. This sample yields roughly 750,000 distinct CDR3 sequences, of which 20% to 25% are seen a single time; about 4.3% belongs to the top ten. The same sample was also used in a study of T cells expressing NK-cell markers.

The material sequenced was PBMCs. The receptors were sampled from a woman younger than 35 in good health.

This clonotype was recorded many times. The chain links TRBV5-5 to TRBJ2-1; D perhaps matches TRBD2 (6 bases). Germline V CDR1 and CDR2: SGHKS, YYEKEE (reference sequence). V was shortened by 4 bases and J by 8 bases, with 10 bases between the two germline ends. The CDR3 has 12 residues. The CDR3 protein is CASSGGNDEQFF. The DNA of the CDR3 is TGTGCCAGCAGCGGGGGGAACGATGAGCAGTTCTTC.

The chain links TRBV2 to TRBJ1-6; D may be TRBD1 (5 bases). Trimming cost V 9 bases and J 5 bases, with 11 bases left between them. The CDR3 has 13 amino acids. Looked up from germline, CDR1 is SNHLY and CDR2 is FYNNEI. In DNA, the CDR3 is TGTGCCAGAGGGGCGGAGAATAATTCACCCCTCCACTTT. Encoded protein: CARGAENNSPLHF.

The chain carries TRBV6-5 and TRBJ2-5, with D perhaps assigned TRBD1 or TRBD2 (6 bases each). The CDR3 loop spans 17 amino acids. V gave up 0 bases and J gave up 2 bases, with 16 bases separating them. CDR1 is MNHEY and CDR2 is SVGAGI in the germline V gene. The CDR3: CASSYSGVGGLQETQYF. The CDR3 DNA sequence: TGTGCCAGCAGTTACTCCGGAGTGGGGGGCTTACAAGAGACCCAGTACTTC.

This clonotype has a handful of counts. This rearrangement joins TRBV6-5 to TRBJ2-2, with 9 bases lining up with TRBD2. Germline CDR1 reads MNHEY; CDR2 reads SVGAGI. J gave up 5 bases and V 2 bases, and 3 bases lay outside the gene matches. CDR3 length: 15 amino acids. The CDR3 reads CASSYGGRETGELFF. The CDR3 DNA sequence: TGTGCCAGCAGTTACGGCGGGAGGGAGACCGGGGAGCTGTTTTTT.

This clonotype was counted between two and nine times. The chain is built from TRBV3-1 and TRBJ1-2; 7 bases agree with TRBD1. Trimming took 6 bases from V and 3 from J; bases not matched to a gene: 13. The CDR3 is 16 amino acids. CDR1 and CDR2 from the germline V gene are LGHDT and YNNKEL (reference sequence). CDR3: CASRPRGQPLYYGYTF. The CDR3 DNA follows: TGTGCCAGCAGACCCAGGGGACAGCCGCTTTACTATGGCTACACCTTC.

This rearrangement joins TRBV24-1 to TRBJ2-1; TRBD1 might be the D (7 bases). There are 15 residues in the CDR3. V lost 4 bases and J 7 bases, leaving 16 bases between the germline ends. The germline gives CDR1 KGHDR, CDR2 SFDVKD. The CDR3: CATSDPRPGGNEQFF. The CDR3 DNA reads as TGTGCCACCAGTGACCCTCGTCCAGGGGGGAATGAGCAGTTCTTC.

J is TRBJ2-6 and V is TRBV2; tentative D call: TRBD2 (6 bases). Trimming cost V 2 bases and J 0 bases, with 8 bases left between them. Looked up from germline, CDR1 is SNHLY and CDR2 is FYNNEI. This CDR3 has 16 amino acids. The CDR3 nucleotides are TGTGCCAGCAGTGAACGGGGGAACTCTGGGGCCAACGTCCTGACTTTC. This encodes CASSERGNSGANVLTF. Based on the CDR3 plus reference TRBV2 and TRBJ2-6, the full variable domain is EPEVTQTPSHQVTQMGQEVILRCVPISNHLYFYWYRQILGQKVEFLVSFYNNEISEKSEIFDDQFSVERPDGSNFTLKIRSTKLEDSAMYFCASSERGNSGANVLTFGAGSRLTVL.

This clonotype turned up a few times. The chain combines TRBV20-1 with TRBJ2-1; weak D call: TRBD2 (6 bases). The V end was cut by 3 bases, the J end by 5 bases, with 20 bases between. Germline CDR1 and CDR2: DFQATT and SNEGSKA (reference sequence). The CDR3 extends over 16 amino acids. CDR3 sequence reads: CSASTGLGLRNNEQFF. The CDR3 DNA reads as TGCAGTGCTAGTACGGGACTCGGGCTAAGGAACAATGAGCAGTTCTTC.